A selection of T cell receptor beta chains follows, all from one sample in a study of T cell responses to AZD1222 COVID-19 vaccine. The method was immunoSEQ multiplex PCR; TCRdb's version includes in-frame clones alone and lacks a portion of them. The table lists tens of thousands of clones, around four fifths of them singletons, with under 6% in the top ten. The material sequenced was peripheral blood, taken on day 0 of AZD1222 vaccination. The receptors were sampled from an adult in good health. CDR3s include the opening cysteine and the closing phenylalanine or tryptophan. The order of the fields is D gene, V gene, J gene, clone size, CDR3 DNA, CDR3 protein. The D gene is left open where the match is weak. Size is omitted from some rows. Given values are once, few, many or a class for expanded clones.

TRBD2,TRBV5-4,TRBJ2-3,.,TGTGCCAGCAGCTTGGCTAGCGGGGCGACAGATACGCAGTATTTT,CASSLASGATDTQYF
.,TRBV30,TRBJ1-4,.,TGTGCCTGGAGTAGGGAGCGCGGTGAAAAACTGTTTTTT,CAWSRERGEKLFF
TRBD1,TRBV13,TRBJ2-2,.,TGTGCCAGCAGCCTAAGGACAGGGACGAACACCGGGGAGCTGTTTTTT,CASSLRTGTNTGELFF
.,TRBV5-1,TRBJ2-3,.,TGCGCCAGCAGCTTGAGGGGGGGCGGCACAGATACGCAGTATTTT,CASSLRGGGTDTQYF
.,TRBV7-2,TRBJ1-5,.,TGTGCCAGCAGTCCCCCCGGCAGGGACTATAGCAATCAGCCCCAGCATTTT,CASSPPGRDYSNQPQHF
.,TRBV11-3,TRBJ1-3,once,TGTGCCAGCAGCTTAGATGTAAACAGGCCAACTGGAAACACCATATATTTT,CASSLDVNRPTGNTIYF
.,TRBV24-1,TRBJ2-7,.,TGTGCCACCAGTGAAGGACAGCGGAGCGAGCAGTACTTC,CATSEGQRSEQYF
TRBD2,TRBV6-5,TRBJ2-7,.,TGTGCCAGCAGTTCCACCGGGACTAGCGACGAGCAGTACTTC,CASSSTGTSDEQYF
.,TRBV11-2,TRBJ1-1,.,TGTGCCAGCAGCTCTTCCACCGGGGGGACTGAAGCTTTCTTT,CASSSSTGGTEAFF
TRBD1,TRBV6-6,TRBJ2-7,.,TGTGCCAGCAGGGCACAGGGGGCCTCCTCCTCCTACGAGCAGTACTTC,CASRAQGASSSYEQYF
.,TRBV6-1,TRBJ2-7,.,TGTGCCAGCAGTGAGGGCTGGGGAGGAATGGAGCAGTACTTC,CASSEGWGGMEQYF
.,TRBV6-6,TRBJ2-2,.,TGTGCCAGCAGATTCGGAGCGGGGGAGCTGTTTTTT,CASRFGAGELFF
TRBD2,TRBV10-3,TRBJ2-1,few,TGTGCCATCAGCGGGACTAGCGGGTACAATGAGCAGTTCTTC,CAISGTSGYNEQFF
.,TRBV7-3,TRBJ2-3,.,TGTGCCAGCAGCTTACTGGCGGAGACCACAGATACGCAGTATTTT,CASSLLAETTDTQYF
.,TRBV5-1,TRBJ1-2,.,TGCGCCAGCAGAGCGTGGACCGAAGCTAACTATGGCTACACCTTC,CASRAWTEANYGYTF
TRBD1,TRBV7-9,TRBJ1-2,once,TGTGCCAGCAGCCCCGGGACAGGGGGCAACTATGGCTACACCTTC,CASSPGTGGNYGYTF
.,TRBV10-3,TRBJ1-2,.,TGTGCCATCAGTGAGAACCTAGGGATTAACTATGGCTACACCTTC,CAISENLGINYGYTF
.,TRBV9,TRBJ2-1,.,TGTGCCAGCAGCGTAGCAGAAGGGCGCGGGTCCACCCTTAGCTCCTACAATGAGCAGTTCTTC,CASSVAEGRGSTLSSYNEQFF
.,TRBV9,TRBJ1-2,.,TGTGCCAGCAGCGTAGCTGGGACACCTAACTATGGCTACACCTTC,CASSVAGTPNYGYTF
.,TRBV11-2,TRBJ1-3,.,TGTGCCAGCAGCTTAGGGCCTGGAGGTGCCATATATTTT,CASSLGPGGAIYF
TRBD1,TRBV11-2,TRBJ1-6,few,TGTGCCAGCAGCTTAGATCGGGACAGATATAATTCACCCCTCCACTTT,CASSLDRDRYNSPLHF
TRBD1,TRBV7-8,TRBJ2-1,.,TGTGCCAGCAGCTTAGATTGGCAGGGGGCAAATGAGCAGTTCTTC,CASSLDWQGANEQFF
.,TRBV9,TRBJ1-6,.,TGTGCCAGCACCCTGGGCCCTTGGGATTCACCCCTCCACTTT,CASTLGPWDSPLHF
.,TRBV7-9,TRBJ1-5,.,TGTGCCAGCAGGGAAGCAGGTCCTAATCAGCCCCAGCATTTT,CASREAGPNQPQHF
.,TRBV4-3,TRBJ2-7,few,TGCGCCAGCAGCCAAGACGCAGGGGGGTACGAGCAGTACTTC,CASSQDAGGYEQYF
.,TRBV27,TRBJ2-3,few,TGTGCCAGCAAGCCGGCGGCCTTTTCCCGAAGCCTTGCAGATACGCAGTATTTT,CASKPAAFSRSLADTQYF
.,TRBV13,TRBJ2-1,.,TGTGCCAGCAGCTTAGGGGGGATGGGTGAGCAGTTCTTC,CASSLGGMGEQFF
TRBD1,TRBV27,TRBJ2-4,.,TGTGCCAGCAGTTTCCAGGACAGGGAGGTTAACATTCAGTACTTC,CASSFQDREVNIQYF
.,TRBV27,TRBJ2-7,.,TGTGCCAGCAGTTTAACGATCGGACAATACGAGCAGTACTTC,CASSLTIGQYEQYF